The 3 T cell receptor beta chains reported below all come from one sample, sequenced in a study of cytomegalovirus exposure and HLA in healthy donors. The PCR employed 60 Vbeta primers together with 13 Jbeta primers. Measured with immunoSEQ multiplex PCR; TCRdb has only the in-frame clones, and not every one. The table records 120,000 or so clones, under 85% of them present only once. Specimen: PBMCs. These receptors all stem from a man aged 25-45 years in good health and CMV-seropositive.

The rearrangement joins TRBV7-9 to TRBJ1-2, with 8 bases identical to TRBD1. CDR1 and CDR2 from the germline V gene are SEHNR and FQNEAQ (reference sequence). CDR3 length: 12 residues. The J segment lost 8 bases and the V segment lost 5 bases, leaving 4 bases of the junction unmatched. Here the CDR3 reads CASSGQGGGYTF. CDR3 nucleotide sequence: TGTGCCAGCAGCGGACAGGGCGGCGGCTACACCTTC. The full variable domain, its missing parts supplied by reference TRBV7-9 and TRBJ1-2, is DTGVSQNPRHKITKRGQNVTFRCDPISEHNRLYWYRQTLGQGPEFLTYFQNEAQLEKSRLLSDRFSAERPKGSFSTLEIQRTEQGDSAMYLCASSGQGGGYTFGSGTRLTVV.

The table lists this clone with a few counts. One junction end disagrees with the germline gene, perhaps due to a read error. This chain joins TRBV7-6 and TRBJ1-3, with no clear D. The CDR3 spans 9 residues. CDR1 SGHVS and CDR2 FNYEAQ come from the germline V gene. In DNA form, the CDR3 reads TGTGCCAGCAGCTCGGGAACAGATTTT. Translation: CASSSGTDF.

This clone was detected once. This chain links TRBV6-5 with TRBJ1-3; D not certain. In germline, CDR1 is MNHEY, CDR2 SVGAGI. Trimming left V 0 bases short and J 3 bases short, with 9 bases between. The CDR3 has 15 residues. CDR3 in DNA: TGTGCCAGCAGTTACTCGGCCTCCTTTGGAAACACCATATATTTT. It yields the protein CASSYSASFGNTIYF.